The 23 T cell receptor beta chains below were found in one sample sequenced in a study of blood T cell dynamics during melanoma immunotherapy. Time point indicated: pre-treatment baseline. Generated by immunoSEQ multiplex PCR, the TCRdb table keeps only in-frame clones and is missing some. This table holds some 5,900 clones, about 90% found once. This specimen consisted of blood, obtained from a patient treated with checkpoint blockade. All receptors come from a human donor with melanoma.

For this clone: The junction departs from germline at one end; a sequencing error may be responsible. The rearrangement joins TRBV30 to TRBJ1-1; 7 nucleotides agree with TRBD1. Germline loops: CDR1 GTSNPN, CDR2 SVGIG (reference sequence). There are 14 residues in the CDR3. The CDR3 sequence: CARSTGTVDTEAFF. The CDR3 DNA is TGTGCCCGGAGCACCGGGACAGTTGACACTGAAGCTTTCTTT.

The V gene is TRBV30, the J gene TRBJ1-4, with D unclear. V was cut by 1 base and J by 8 bases, with 14 bases left in between. The length of the CDR3 is 14 residues. Germline V gene lookup returns CDR1 GTSNPN and CDR2 SVGIG (reference sequence). CDR3 coding DNA: TGTGCCTGGAGTGAGTATGGGGTACGCGAAAAACTGTTTTTT. Amino acid sequence: CAWSEYGVREKLFF. Full variable domain (missing parts from reference TRBV30 and TRBJ1-4): SQTIHQWPATLVQPVGSPLSLECTVEGTSNPNLYWYRQAAGRGLQLLFYSVGIGQISSEVPQNLSASRPQDRQFILSSKKLLLSDSGFYLCAWSEYGVREKLFFGSGTQLSVL.

The V gene is TRBV27, the J gene TRBJ1-4; possible D gene TRBD1, 5 bases. Germline V gene data show CDR1 as MNHEY and CDR2 as SMNVEV (reference sequence). This CDR3 spans 13 amino acids. The V and J ends lost 7 bases and 7 bases respectively, with 13 bases between them. CDR3 in amino acids: CASTRDGGEKLFF. The CDR3 DNA is TGTGCCAGCACCCGGGACGGCGGTGAAAAACTGTTTTTT. Based on the CDR3 plus reference TRBV27 and TRBJ1-4, the full variable domain is EAQVTQNPRYLITVTGKKLTVTCSQNMNHEYMSWYRQDPGLGLRQIYYSMNVEVTDKGDVPEGYKVSRKEKRNFPLILESPSPNQTSLYFCASTRDGGEKLFFGSGTQLSVL.

The rearrangement joins TRBV6-7 to TRBJ2-5, with a possible D match to TRBD1 (5 bases). TRBV6-7 is flagged as an ORF with uncertain function. The CDR3 is 14 residues long. V was pared by 0 bases and J by 5 bases, with 10 bases between. CDR3: CASSYSRQGETQYF. CDR3 DNA: TGTGCCAGCAGTTACTCTAGGCAGGGTGAGACCCAGTACTTC.

The chain links TRBV6-7 to TRBJ1-4, with D possibly TRBD1 on 6 matching bases. TRBV6-7 qualifies as an ORF whose function is uncertain. CDR3 length: 16 amino acids. Trimming stripped 5 bases from V and 0 bases from J, with 13 bases between. DNA for the CDR3: TGTGCCAGCAGTATTGGACAGATAGCAACTAATGAAAAACTGTTTTTT. Amino acid sequence: CASSIGQIATNEKLFF.

The rearrangement uses TRBV4-3 and TRBJ1-2; no reliable D call. The CDR3 sequence is 15 residues long. CDR1 is LGHNA, CDR2 YSLEER, per germline. The V and J ends lost 0 bases and 0 bases respectively, with 8 bases between them. The DNA of the CDR3 is TGCGCCAGCAGCCAAGATCTGGTTACTAACTATGGCTACACCTTC. Protein: CASSQDLVTNYGYTF.

This chain uses TRBV6-1 with TRBJ2-1; tentatively, D is TRBD1 or TRBD2 (5 bases each). Germline values: CDR1 MNHNS, CDR2 SASEGT. CDR3 length equals 12 residues. V was clipped by 5 bases and J by 8 bases, with 10 bases between them. The CDR3 coding sequence is TGTGCCAGCAGTCGAATGGGGGATGAGCAGTTCTTC. The encoded protein is CASSRMGDEQFF.

The V call is TRBV29-1, the J call TRBJ1-2; D might be TRBD1 (5 bases). Trimming cost V 5 bases and J 7 bases, with 20 bases left between them. CDR1 is SQVTM and CDR2 is ANQGSEA in the germline V gene. CDR3 length: 14 amino acids. This chain's CDR3 is CSVYVGLIQGGYTF. The CDR3 DNA follows: TGCAGCGTTTACGTAGGGCTCATCCAGGGTGGCTACACCTTC.

This chain joins TRBV7-2 and TRBJ2-7; tentative D call: TRBD1 (6 bases). The germline CDR1 and CDR2 sequences are SGHTA and FQGNSA. V dropped 0 bases and J dropped 0 bases, with 21 bases sitting between them. CDR3 length equals 19 residues. The CDR3 DNA reads as TGTGCCAGCAGCTTAGCTCCTTCCTCAGGAACAGGGTCCTCCTACGAGCAGTACTTC. This translates into CASSLAPSSGTGSSYEQYF.

This chain connects TRBV10-3 to TRBJ1-2; weak D call: TRBD1 (6 bases). Trimming removed 7 bases from V and 4 bases from J, with 13 bases in between. CDR1 and CDR2 (germline): ENHRY, SYGVKD. This CDR3 is built from 13 residues. The CDR3 region has the DNA TGTGCCATCACTATACAGGGAGGCTATGGCTACACCTTC. Residues: CAITIQGGYGYTF.

V is TRBV7-2 and J is TRBJ2-5; a weak D match, TRBD2 (7 bases). From germline, CDR1 is SGHTA and CDR2 FQGNSA. The CDR3 runs to 16 residues. V was cut by 4 bases and J by 5 bases, with 20 bases left in between. The CDR3 DNA follows: TGTGCCAGCAGCTATTTGGCCCCGGGGGGCGGTGAGACCCAGTACTTC. Translating it yields CASSYLAPGGGETQYF.

J is TRBJ1-1 and V is TRBV9; D not certain. Germline V gene lookup returns CDR1 SGDLS and CDR2 YYNGEE. Trimming shortened V by 3 bases and J by 2 bases, and 8 bases separated the two germline ends. The CDR3 spans 13 residues. CDR3 nucleotides: TGTGCCAGCAGCGCCCAGAGAAACACTGAAGCTTTCTTT. Amino acids: CASSAQRNTEAFF.

J is TRBJ2-6 and V is TRBV6-1; 9 nucleotides agree with TRBD1. This CDR3 has 17 amino acids. CDR1 and CDR2 from the germline V gene are MNHNS and SASEGT. J lost 2 bases, V lost 5 bases, and 7 bases had no gene match. CDR3 residues: CASSQDRGITGANVLTF. CDR3 nucleotides: TGTGCCAGCAGTCAAGACAGGGGGATAACTGGGGCCAACGTCCTGACTTTC.

Comment on this clone: Germline is not matched at one junction end, which may reflect a read error. Other DNA sequences in the same sample also yield this CDR3. The chain combines TRBV11-3 with TRBJ2-1; 7 bases line up with TRBD2. Germline V gives CDR1 SGHNT, CDR2 YENEEA. The length of the CDR3 is 12 residues. The CDR3 DNA reads TGTGCCAGCAGCAGAAGCGGGGTAGAGCAATTCTTC. Translated: CASSRSGVEQFF.

The sample holds a few counts of this clone. The chain joins TRBV4-1 to TRBJ1-2; no firm D call. This CDR3 comprises 18 residues. CDR1 and CDR2 from the germline V gene are MGHRA and YSYEKL. V was shortened by 0 bases and J by 8 bases, with 25 bases between the two germline ends. CDR3 nucleotides: TGCGCCAGCAGCCAAGAGTATTTGAGGGCGACAAGGGTAAAAGGCTACACCTTC. It encodes CASSQEYLRATRVKGYTF.

The genes are TRBV29-1 and TRBJ1-1; D might be TRBD1 (5 bases). The CDR3 has 12 amino acids. Germline lookup yields CDR1 SQVTM and CDR2 ANQGSEA. V lost 5 bases and J lost 4, with 11 bases in between. CDR3 bases: TGCAGCGTTCATCCCGGGGGCACTGAAGCTTTCTTT. It translates to CSVHPGGTEAFF. Using reference TRBV29-1 and TRBJ1-1 for the parts outside the CDR3, the full variable domain is SAVISQKPSRDICQRGTSLTIQCQVDSQVTMMFWYRQQPGQSLTLIATANQGSEATYESGFVIDKFPISRPNLTFSTLTVSNMSPEDSSIYLCSVHPGGTEAFFGQGTRLTVV.

The rearrangement joins TRBV9 to TRBJ1-1; maybe TRBD1 (5 bases). The CDR3 runs 13 residues. The germline V gene has CDR1 SGDLS and CDR2 YYNGEE. Trimming took 2 bases from V and 4 from J, leaving 9 bases between them. The CDR3 reads CASSVTGSTEAFF. DNA for the CDR3: TGTGCCAGCAGCGTTACAGGATCCACTGAAGCTTTCTTT.

The rearrangement joins TRBV19 to TRBJ2-5; 8 nucleotides line up with TRBD2. CDR1 is LNHDA, CDR2 SQIVND, per germline (reference sequence). This CDR3 has 13 amino acids. J was trimmed by 5 bases and V by 9 bases; bases with no gene match: 8. For the CDR3, the DNA is TGTGCCAGCCAGACGACGGGAGGGGAGACCCAGTACTTC. Encoded protein: CASQTTGGETQYF. Full variable domain (outside the CDR3, taken from reference TRBV19 and TRBJ2-5): DGGITQSPKYLFRKEGQNVTLSCEQNLNHDAMYWYRQDPGQGLRLIYYSQIVNDFQKGDIAEGYSVSREKKESFPLTVTSAQKNPTAFYLCASQTTGGETQYFGPGTRLLVL.

The rearrangement uses TRBV27 and TRBJ1-5; tentatively, D is TRBD1 (5 bases). Germline CDR1 reads MNHEY; CDR2 reads SMNVEV (reference sequence). CDR3 length: 15 amino acids. V lost 6 bases and J 6 bases, leaving 18 bases between the germline ends. The CDR3 nucleotides are TGTGCCAGCAGCCATCGATTTGGGGGTTCTCAGCCCCAGCATTTT. Its protein is CASSHRFGGSQPQHF.

The chain links TRBV7-2 to TRBJ2-1, with 10 nucleotides matching TRBD2. With 5 bases clipped from V and 7 bases from J, the junction kept 8 bases outside the gene matches. Per germline, CDR1 SGHTA and CDR2 FQGNSA. The CDR3 totals 15 residues. CDR3 protein: CASSPPGLASNEQFF. DNA for the CDR3: TGTGCCAGCAGCCCGCCGGGACTAGCGAGTAATGAGCAGTTCTTC.

The chain is built from TRBV5-5 and TRBJ2-7; TRBD1 agrees at 9 bases. Germline CDR1 is SGHKS and CDR2 is YYEKEE (reference sequence). The CDR3 is made up of 15 amino acids. The J segment lost 4 bases and the V segment lost 5 bases, leaving 10 bases of the junction unmatched. In DNA form, the CDR3 reads TGTGCCAGCAGTCAAGGGGGACAGGGTGATTACGAGCAGTACTTC. It yields the protein CASSQGGQGDYEQYF.

The chain combines TRBV10-3 with TRBJ1-5, with 8 bases that match TRBD1. The junction had 8 bases not matched to a gene; V was cut back by 3 bases and J by 4 bases. This CDR3 comprises 16 residues. The germline CDR1 and CDR2 sequences are ENHRY and SYGVKD. CDR3 nucleotide sequence: TGTGCCATCAGTGATAGGGAACAGGGGGTTAATCAGCCCCAGCATTTT. It is translated as CAISDREQGVNQPQHF.

This chain connects TRBV7-8 to TRBJ1-5; 7 nucleotides line up with TRBD1. The CDR3 spans 15 residues. Germline V lookup: CDR1 SGHVS, CDR2 FQNEAQ. V shed 5 bases and J 5 bases; nucleotides not matched to a gene: 9. CDR3 sequence reads: CASSPPDRIYQPQHF. The CDR3 bases are TGTGCCAGCAGCCCACCGGACAGGATTTATCAGCCCCAGCATTTT.